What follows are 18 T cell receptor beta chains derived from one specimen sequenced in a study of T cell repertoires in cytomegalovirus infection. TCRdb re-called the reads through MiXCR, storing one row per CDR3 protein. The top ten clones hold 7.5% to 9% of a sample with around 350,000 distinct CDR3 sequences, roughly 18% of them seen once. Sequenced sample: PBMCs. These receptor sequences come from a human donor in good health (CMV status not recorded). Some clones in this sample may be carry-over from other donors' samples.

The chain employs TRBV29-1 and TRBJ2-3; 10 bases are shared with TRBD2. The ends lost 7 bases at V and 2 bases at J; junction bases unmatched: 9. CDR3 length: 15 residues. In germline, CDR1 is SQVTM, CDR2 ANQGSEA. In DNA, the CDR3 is TGCAGCGCCGTGATAGCGGGAGGACCCACAGATACGCAGTATTTT. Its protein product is CSAVIAGGPTDTQYF.

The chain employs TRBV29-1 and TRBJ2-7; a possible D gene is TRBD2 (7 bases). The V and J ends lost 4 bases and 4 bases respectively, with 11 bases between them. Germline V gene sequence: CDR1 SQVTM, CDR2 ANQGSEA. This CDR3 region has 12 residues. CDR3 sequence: CSVVGGGYEQYF. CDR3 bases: TGCAGCGTTGTGGGAGGGGGTTACGAGCAGTACTTC.

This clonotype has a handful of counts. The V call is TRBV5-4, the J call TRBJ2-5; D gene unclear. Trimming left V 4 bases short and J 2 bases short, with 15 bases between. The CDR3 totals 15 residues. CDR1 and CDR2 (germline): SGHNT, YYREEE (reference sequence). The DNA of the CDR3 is TGTGCCAGCAGCCCGTGGTCAGGACCGCAAGAGACCCAGTACTTC. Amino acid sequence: CASSPWSGPQETQYF.

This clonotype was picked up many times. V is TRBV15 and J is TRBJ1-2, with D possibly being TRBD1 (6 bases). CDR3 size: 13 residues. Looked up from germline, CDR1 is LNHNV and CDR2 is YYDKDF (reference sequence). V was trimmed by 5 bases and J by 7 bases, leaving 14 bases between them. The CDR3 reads CATSGSTRGGYTF. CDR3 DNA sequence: TGTGCCACCAGCGGAAGCACCAGGGGTGGCTACACCTTC. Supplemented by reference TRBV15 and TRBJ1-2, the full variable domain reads DAMVIQNPRYQVTQFGKPVTLSCSQTLNHNVMYWYQQKSSQAPKLLFHYYDKDFNNEADTPDNFQSRRPNTSFCFLDIRSPGLGDTAMYLCATSGSTRGGYTFGSGTRLTVV.

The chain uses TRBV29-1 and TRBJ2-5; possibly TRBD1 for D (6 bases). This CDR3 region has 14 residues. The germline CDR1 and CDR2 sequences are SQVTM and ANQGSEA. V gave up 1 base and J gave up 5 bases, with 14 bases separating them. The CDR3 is CSVEVVSRGETQYF. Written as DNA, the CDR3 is TGCAGCGTTGAAGTGGTGTCCAGGGGCGAGACCCAGTACTTC.

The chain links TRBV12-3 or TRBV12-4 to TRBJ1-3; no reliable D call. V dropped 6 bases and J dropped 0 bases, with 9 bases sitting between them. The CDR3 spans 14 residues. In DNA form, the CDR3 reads TGTGCCAGCAGCCATACAGACTCTGGAAACACCATATATTTT. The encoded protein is CASSHTDSGNTIYF.

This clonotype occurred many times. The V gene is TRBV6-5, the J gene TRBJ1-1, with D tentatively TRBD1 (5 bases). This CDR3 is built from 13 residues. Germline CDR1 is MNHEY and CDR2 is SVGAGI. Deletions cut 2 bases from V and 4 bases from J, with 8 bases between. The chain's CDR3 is CASSYPGGTEAFF. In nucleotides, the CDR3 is TGTGCCAGCAGTTACCCGGGGGGCACTGAAGCTTTCTTT.

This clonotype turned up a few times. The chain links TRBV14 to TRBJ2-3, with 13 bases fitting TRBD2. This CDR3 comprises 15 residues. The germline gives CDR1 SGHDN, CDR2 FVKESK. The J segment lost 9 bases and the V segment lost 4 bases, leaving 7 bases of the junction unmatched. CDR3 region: CASSPRLAGGETQYF. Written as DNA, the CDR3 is TGTGCCAGCAGCCCCAGACTAGCGGGGGGTGAAACGCAGTATTTT.

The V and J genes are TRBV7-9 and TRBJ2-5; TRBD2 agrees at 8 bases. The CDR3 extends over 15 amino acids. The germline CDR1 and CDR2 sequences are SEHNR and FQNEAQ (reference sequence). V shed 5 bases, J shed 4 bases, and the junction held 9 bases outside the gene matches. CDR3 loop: CASSPGAGGPETQYF. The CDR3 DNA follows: TGTGCCAGCAGCCCGGGCGCGGGGGGCCCAGAGACCCAGTACTTC.

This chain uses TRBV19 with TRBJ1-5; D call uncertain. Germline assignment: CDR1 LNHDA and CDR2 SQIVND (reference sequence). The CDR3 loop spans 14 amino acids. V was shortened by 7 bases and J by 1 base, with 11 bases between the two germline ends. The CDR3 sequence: CASTRVRSNQPQHF. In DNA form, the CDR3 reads TGTGCCAGTACCAGAGTTCGGAGCAATCAGCCCCAGCATTTT.

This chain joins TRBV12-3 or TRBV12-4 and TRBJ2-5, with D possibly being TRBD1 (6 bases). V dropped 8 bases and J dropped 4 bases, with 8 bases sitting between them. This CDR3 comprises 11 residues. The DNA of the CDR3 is TGTGCCAGCGGGGGCTTAGAGACCCAGTACTTC. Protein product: CASGGLETQYF.

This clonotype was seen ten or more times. The CDR3, as DNA: TGTGCCAGCAGCTTCATAAATCAGCAGCCCCAGCATTTT. Its protein product is CASSFINQQPQHF. V is TRBV7-2 and J is TRBJ1-5; no definite D call. CDR1 is SGHTA and CDR2 is FQGNSA in the germline V gene. The CDR3 has 13 residues. Deletions cut 3 bases from V and 7 bases from J, with 10 bases between.

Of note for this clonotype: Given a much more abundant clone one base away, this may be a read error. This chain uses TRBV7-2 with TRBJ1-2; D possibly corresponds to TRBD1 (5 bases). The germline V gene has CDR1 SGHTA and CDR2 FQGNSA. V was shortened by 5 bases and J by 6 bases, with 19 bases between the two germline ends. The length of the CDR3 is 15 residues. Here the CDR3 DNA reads TGTGCCAGCAGCATAAAGGGGCAGGGATCCCATGGCTACACCTTC. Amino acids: CASSIKGQGSHGYTF.

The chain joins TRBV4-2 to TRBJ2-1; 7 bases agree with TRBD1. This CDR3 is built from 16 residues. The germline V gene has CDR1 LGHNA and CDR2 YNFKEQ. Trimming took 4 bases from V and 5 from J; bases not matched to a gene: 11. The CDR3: CASSLNFDRANNEQFF. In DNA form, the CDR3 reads TGTGCCAGCAGCCTTAATTTCGACAGGGCTAACAATGAGCAGTTCTTC.

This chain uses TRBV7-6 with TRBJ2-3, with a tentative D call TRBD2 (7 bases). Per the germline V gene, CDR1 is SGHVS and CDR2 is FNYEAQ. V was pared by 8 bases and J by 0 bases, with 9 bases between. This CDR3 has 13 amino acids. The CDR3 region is CASGGASTDTQYF. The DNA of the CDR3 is TGTGCCAGCGGGGGGGCTAGCACAGATACGCAGTATTTT.

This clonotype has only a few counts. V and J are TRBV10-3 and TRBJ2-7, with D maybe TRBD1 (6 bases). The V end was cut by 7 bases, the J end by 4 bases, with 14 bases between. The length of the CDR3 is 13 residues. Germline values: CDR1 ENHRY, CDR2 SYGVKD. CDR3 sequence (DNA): TGTGCCATCAAAGTCACAGGGTCATACGAGCAGTACTTC. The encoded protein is CAIKVTGSYEQYF.

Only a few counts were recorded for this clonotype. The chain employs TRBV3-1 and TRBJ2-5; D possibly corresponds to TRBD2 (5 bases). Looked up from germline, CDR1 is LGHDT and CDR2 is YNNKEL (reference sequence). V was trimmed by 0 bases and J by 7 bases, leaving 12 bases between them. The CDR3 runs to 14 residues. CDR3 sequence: CASSQDPIRGTQYF. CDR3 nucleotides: TGTGCCAGCAGCCAAGATCCGATTCGGGGGACCCAGTACTTC.

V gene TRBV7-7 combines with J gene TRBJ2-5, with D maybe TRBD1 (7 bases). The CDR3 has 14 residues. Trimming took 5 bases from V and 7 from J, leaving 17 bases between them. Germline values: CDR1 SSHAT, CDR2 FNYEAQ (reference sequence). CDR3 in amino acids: CASSSIRQGGTQYF. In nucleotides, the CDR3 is TGTGCCAGCAGCAGCATTAGACAGGGAGGGACCCAGTACTTC.